This is a list of T cell receptor beta chains from one sample in a study of sequential checkpoint blockade in melanoma. The method was immunoSEQ multiplex PCR; TCRdb's version includes in-frame clones alone and lacks a portion of them. In the table there are under 20,000 clones, 72% of which are singletons. Sequenced here: CD8+ T cells sorted from blood (inferred from file names), sampled from a patient given nivolumab and ipilimumab in sequence. Source of these receptors: a human donor with melanoma. Both conserved end residues are part of each CDR3. The order of the fields is D gene, clone size, V gene, J gene, CDR3 DNA, CDR3 protein. D genes are given only for firm matches. Rows may omit the clone size; those that give it use once, few, many or a size class.

TRBD1	-	TRBV7-8	TRBJ2-7	TGTGCCAGCAGCTACCTTTCGACAGGGGCCTACGAGCAGTACTTC	CASSYLSTGAYEQYF
TRBD2	medium-sized	TRBV7-9	TRBJ2-1	TGTGCCAGCAGCTTAACTAGCGGGAGAAACAATGAGCAGTTCTTC	CASSLTSGRNNEQFF
-	-	TRBV11-2	TRBJ2-7	TGTGCCAGCAGCTTCCGACAGGGAGGCATGTACGAGCAGTACTTC	CASSFRQGGMYEQYF
TRBD1	-	TRBV5-1	TRBJ2-1	TGCGCCAGCAGCTTGGGACAGGGTTTACATGAGCAGTTCTTC	CASSLGQGLHEQFF
TRBD1	-	TRBV2	TRBJ2-3	TGTGCCAGCAGTGAGGGACAGGGAACAGATACGCAGTATTTT	CASSEGQGTDTQYF
TRBD1	-	TRBV5-1	TRBJ1-1	TGCGCCAGCAGCTTGGCAGGACAGGGCGACACTGAAGCTTTCTTT	CASSLAGQGDTEAFF
-	-	TRBV14	TRBJ1-2	TGTGCCAGCAGCCAATACGGCAGGGGCGATGGCTACACCTTC	CASSQYGRGDGYTF
-	few	TRBV4-3	TRBJ1-2	TGCGCCAGCAGCCAAGAGACAAGTGGTGGCTACACCTTC	CASSQETSGGYTF
-	-	TRBV19	TRBJ2-1	TGTGCCAGTAGTATAGTAAGTGGGAGTCCCAATGAGCAGTTCTTC	CASSIVSGSPNEQFF
TRBD1	-	TRBV23-1	TRBJ2-1	TGCGCCAGCAGTCAATCGGGCAGGGGGCCCTACAATGAGCAGTTCTTC	CASSQSGRGPYNEQFF
-	-	TRBV21-1	TRBJ1-1	TGTGCCAGCAGCAATGTAGGGGGCTCTGGCACTGAAGCTTTCTTT	CASSNVGGSGTEAFF
TRBD1	-	TRBV9	TRBJ1-1	TGTGCCAGCAGCGGAGGGACAGAGACTTTCTTT	CASSGGTETFF
-	few	TRBV11-3	TRBJ2-5	TGTGCCAGCAGCTTAGTGCTGGGGAGCGAGACCCAGTACTTC	CASSLVLGSETQYF
-	-	TRBV14	TRBJ1-2	TGTGCCAGCAGCCCGCGTCCCCTTTGGGGCTACACCTTC	CASSPRPLWGYTF
-	few	TRBV7-3	TRBJ2-7	TGTGCCAGCAGCGAGGGGGGGGCAGGGTACGAGCAGTACTTC	CASSEGGAGYEQYF
-	-	TRBV14	TRBJ2-5	TGTGCCAGCAGCCCAGGGAAAAAGTACCAAGAGACCCAGTACTTC	CASSPGKKYQETQYF
TRBD2	few	TRBV9	TRBJ2-3	TGTGCCAGCAGCCATCCCCACGGACTAGCGGGAGGGCCTGGGGACACAGATACGCAGTATTTT	CASSHPHGLAGGPGDTDTQYF
-	once	TRBV27	TRBJ1-1	TGTGCCAGCAGTTTGAGGGTCGGGGGTTCGCTGAACACTGAAGCTTTCTTT	CASSLRVGGSLNTEAFF
TRBD2	-	TRBV6-4	TRBJ2-2	TGTGCCAGCAGTGGGGGACTAGACACCGGGGAGCTGTTTTTT	CASSGGLDTGELFF
TRBD2	-	TRBV28	TRBJ2-3	TGTGCCAGCAGTATGACTAGCGGGAGGCTCGATTCTAGCACAGATACGCAGTATTTT	CASSMTSGRLDSSTDTQYF
TRBD1	-	TRBV19	TRBJ1-4	TGTGCCAGTAGTATTTTAGACAGGGGGCGCAGAACTAATGAAAAACTGTTTTTT	CASSILDRGRRTNEKLFF
TRBD2	-	TRBV18	TRBJ2-5	TGTGCCAGCTCAGCCAACATTCTAGCGGACCAAGAGACCCAGTACTTC	CASSANILADQETQYF
TRBD1	once	TRBV12-5	TRBJ2-4	TGTGCTAGTGGTTTGGACAGACAGGGGTGGGTGGCCAAAAACATTCAGTACTTC	CASGLDRQGWVAKNIQYF
TRBD1	-	TRBV12-5	TRBJ2-2	TGTGCTAGTGGTTTTGGGACAGCCACCGGGGAGCTGTTTTTT	CASGFGTATGELFF
-	-	TRBV11-3	TRBJ2-3	TGTGCCAGCAGCAACGTCTTAGATCGGGGAGATACGCAGTATTTT	CASSNVLDRGDTQYF
-	-	TRBV5-1	TRBJ2-7	TGCGCCAGCAGCTTGGGTGAGGGCTACGACGAGCAGTACTTC	CASSLGEGYDEQYF
-	-	TRBV6-4	TRBJ2-5	TGTGCCAGCATTCTCCAAGAGACCCAGTACTTC	CASILQETQYF
-	-	TRBV9	TRBJ1-1	TGTGCCAGCAGCGCCCAAACAGGGACTGAAGCTTTCTTT	CASSAQTGTEAFF
-	-	TRBV6-6	TRBJ2-7	TGTGCCAGCAGCCCTCTACGGTACGAGCAGTACTTC	CASSPLRYEQYF
TRBD2	once	TRBV13	TRBJ2-3	TGTGCCAGCAGCTCCGGGGGGAGGGCGTCGGATACGCAGTATTTT	CASSSGGRASDTQYF
TRBD1	-	TRBV7-9	TRBJ2-7	TGTGCCAGCAGCACGCGGACAGGGGGTTACGAGCAGTACTTC	CASSTRTGGYEQYF
-	once	TRBV27	TRBJ2-2	TGTGCCAGCAGTCCCGACTTCACCGGGGAGCTGTTTTTT	CASSPDFTGELFF
-	-	TRBV6-5	TRBJ2-6	TGTGCCAGCAGTAAAGAGGGCTCTGGGGCCAACGTCCTGACTTTC	CASSKEGSGANVLTF
-	once	TRBV27	TRBJ2-2	TGTGCCAGCAGAGGGTGGCAGGGGAACACCGGGGAGCTGTTTTTT	CASRGWQGNTGELFF
TRBD1	few	TRBV15	TRBJ1-2	TGTGCCACCAGCAGAGATCCGACAGGGAGGTCCTATGGCTACACCTTC	CATSRDPTGRSYGYTF
TRBD2	medium-sized	TRBV27	TRBJ2-7	TGTGCCAGCAGTTTATCCAGCGGGGGGGCCTATTCCTACGAGCAGTACTTC	CASSLSSGGAYSYEQYF
TRBD2	few	TRBV7-3	TRBJ2-1	TGTGCCAGCAGCGTCAATAGCGGGGGGGCCTACAATGAGCAGTTCTTC	CASSVNSGGAYNEQFF
TRBD2	-	TRBV27	TRBJ2-5	TGTGCCAGCAGCGAGCGGGAGTATAAAGAGACCCAGTACTTC	CASSEREYKETQYF
TRBD1	-	TRBV7-9	TRBJ2-7	TGTGCCAGCAGCTTAGAAGGGACAGGGGGCACCTACGAGCAGTACTTC	CASSLEGTGGTYEQYF
TRBD1	-	TRBV7-9	TRBJ1-2	TGTGCCAGCAGCCCCACTGGACAGGCAGCCTCATATGGCTACACCTTC	CASSPTGQAASYGYTF
-	-	TRBV7-9	TRBJ2-7	TGTGCCAGCAGCTCGACTAATGAGCGGCAACGGTCCTACGAGCAGTACTTC	CASSSTNERQRSYEQYF
TRBD2	-	TRBV5-5	TRBJ2-5	TGTGCCAGCAGCTTGGAACTAGCGGGAGGGAGGGAGACCCAGTACTTC	CASSLELAGGRETQYF
TRBD1	-	TRBV19	TRBJ1-1	TGTGCCAGTAGTATCTACAGGGGAACGGAAGCTTTCTTT	CASSIYRGTEAFF
TRBD2	medium-sized	TRBV28	TRBJ2-3	TGTGCCAGCAGTTTAAGGCGGGGGGGCGGGAGCTTTGGCACAGATACGCAGTATTTT	CASSLRRGGGSFGTDTQYF
TRBD1	-	TRBV6-6	TRBJ2-5	TGTGCCAGCAGTTACTTGGCAGGGGGCAAGGAGACCCAGTACTTC	CASSYLAGGKETQYF
TRBD2	-	TRBV9	TRBJ2-1	TGTGCCAGCAGCGTGTCAAGCGGGGGTAACAATGAGCAGTTCTTC	CASSVSSGGNNEQFF
TRBD1	few	TRBV2	TRBJ2-7	TGTGCCAGCAGTAAAGAGGGACAGGGCTACGAGCAGTACTTC	CASSKEGQGYEQYF
-	-	TRBV30	TRBJ1-1	TGTGCCTGGAGTGTAGGGGAGAACACTGAAGCTTTCTTT	CAWSVGENTEAFF
TRBD1	few	TRBV18	TRBJ2-5	TGTGCCAGCTCACCAGACAGGGGGAGAGAGACCCAGTACTTC	CASSPDRGRETQYF
-	medium-sized	TRBV18	TRBJ1-4	TGTGCCAGCCACCACACCGGGGTTAATGAAAAACTGTTTTTT	CASHHTGVNEKLFF
TRBD2	-	TRBV9	TRBJ2-1	TGTGCCAGCAGCCTGAGCGGGAGTTACAATGAGCAGTTCTTC	CASSLSGSYNEQFF
-	-	TRBV6-1	TRBJ1-2	TGTGCCAGCAGTGAAAGAGACAGGCCCTATGGCTACACCTTC	CASSERDRPYGYTF
-	-	TRBV30	TRBJ2-3	TGTGCCTGGAGTGTAACGGGCAGGGTCACAGATACGCAGTATTTT	CAWSVTGRVTDTQYF